This T cell receptor (beta chain) emerged from a study of early stage breast cancer tumors. Study-wide context: Of some 17 invasive breast tumors, about a dozen were hormone receptor-positive, HER2-negative.

A word on this clone: Its antigen is unknown.

V was trimmed by 4 bases and J by 1 base, leaving 11 bases between them. The germline gives CDR1 SGHDT, CDR2 YYEEEE. This CDR3 comprises 14 residues. Study conclusions and caveats: Compared with adjacent normal breast tissue, tumors showed about 2.3-fold greater T cell density and higher clonality. Blood repertoires resembled normal breast more than tumor.

Each sample had two DNA replicates, 0.5 ug blood or roughly 1.5 ug tissue. Method: immunoSEQ multiplex PCR; TCRdb's copy keeps in-frame clones and lacks some. Of approximately 30,000 clones in the sample, about 60% were seen once. Input material: breast tumor tissue. This receptor was identified in a person between 50 and 60 years old with breast cancer. This rearrangement joins TRBV5-6 to TRBJ2-5; D ambiguous. CDR3 nucleotide sequence: TGTGCCAGCAGCGTCGGACGGTTCCAAGAGACCCAGTACTTC. It encodes CASSVGRFQETQYF.